A single sample is the source of the 23 T cell receptor beta chains below, sequenced in a study of blood T cells in healthy people across ages. It was with a sample-barcoded 5' primer and a J-beta primer mix that a second PCR of roughly 6 to 12 cycles was run. Via MiXCR, TCRdb re-called the 5' RACE reads, giving one row per CDR3 protein. The sample consists of about 750,000 distinct CDR3 sequences, about 53% of them appearing once. Sequencing was performed on blood. The origin of the receptors is a man aged 80 or over in good health.

This clonotype was seen more than once but under ten times. This chain links TRBV7-2 with TRBJ1-6, with D possibly TRBD1 on 5 matching bases. CDR3 length equals 15 residues. CDR1 and CDR2 from the germline V gene are SGHTA and FQGNSA. V dropped 5 bases and J dropped 8 bases, with 16 bases sitting between them. The CDR3 loop reads CASSQTAPGHSPLHF. CDR3 coding DNA: TGTGCCAGCAGCCAGACGGCCCCGGGACATTCACCCCTCCACTTT.

This chain joins TRBV9 and TRBJ2-3; D is ambiguous. The V end lost 0 bases, the J end lost 4 bases, and 12 bases lay between the germline ends. The CDR3 contains 15 residues. Germline V lookup: CDR1 SGDLS, CDR2 YYNGEE. CDR3 nucleotides: TGTGCCAGCAGCGTAGGGCTGGTTCGGGCAGATACGCAGTATTTT. Its translation: CASSVGLVRADTQYF.

The J gene is TRBJ2-7, the V gene TRBV7-8; 8 bases line up with TRBD2. Per the germline V gene, CDR1 is SGHVS and CDR2 is FQNEAQ. Losses at the gene ends were 5 bases for V and 6 bases for J; bases not matched to a gene: 6. This CDR3 has 13 amino acids. This CDR3 is CASSPGTRPEQYF. The CDR3 nucleotides read TGTGCCAGCAGCCCCGGGACTAGGCCCGAGCAGTACTTC.

The sample holds a few counts of this clonotype. The chain links TRBV20-1 to TRBJ2-7; maybe TRBD1 (6 bases). CDR1 and CDR2 (germline): DFQATT, SNEGSKA (reference sequence). CDR3 size: 12 residues. The V and J ends lost 5 bases and 1 base respectively, with 9 bases between them. CDR3 sequence reads: CSAPRGSYEQYF. CDR3 nucleotide sequence: TGCAGTGCTCCCAGGGGTTCCTACGAGCAGTACTTC.

The chain couples TRBV5-1 to TRBJ2-7, with 8 bases aligning to TRBD2. Per the germline V gene, CDR1 is SGHRS and CDR2 is YFSETQ. There are 16 residues in the CDR3. V shed 4 bases, J shed 2 bases, and the junction held 11 bases outside the gene matches. The CDR3 region has the DNA TGCGCCAGCAGCACAAAAACCGGGACTAGGGCCTACGAGCAGTACTTC. Translated, it gives CASSTKTGTRAYEQYF.

This clonotype was detected only a few times. This chain links TRBV25-1 with TRBJ2-7, with TRBD2 matching 8 bases. V lost 1 base and J lost 10; bases outside the gene matches: 9. Germline CDR1 is MGHDK and CDR2 is SYGVNS. CDR3 length: 14 amino acids. Here the CDR3 reads CASSEFGGGEVQYF. The CDR3 DNA sequence: TGTGCCAGCAGTGAATTCGGGGGGGGAGAGGTCCAGTACTTC.

This clonotype was seen more than once but under ten times. This chain links TRBV6-1 with TRBJ2-7; D is unresolved. CDR1 MNHNS and CDR2 SASEGT come from the germline V gene. The V gene lost 5 bases and the J gene lost 0 bases, with 11 bases spanning the gap. The CDR3 has 14 amino acids. The CDR3 spells CASSPTRISYEQYF. The DNA for the CDR3 is TGTGCCAGCAGTCCAACACGAATCTCCTACGAGCAGTACTTC.

Points on this clonotype: A much larger clone differs from this one at a single base, so this may be a read error. The chain recombines TRBV29-1 with TRBJ2-5, with TRBD2 matching over 8 bases. Germline assignment: CDR1 SQVTM and CDR2 ANQGSEA. This CDR3 spans 13 amino acids. V was pared by 2 bases and J by 11 bases, with 10 bases of the junction left unmatched. Here the CDR3 reads CSVESGSSNEQYF. CDR3 DNA: TGCAGCGTTGAAAGCGGGAGTAGCAATGAGCAGTACTTC.

This chain joins TRBV20-1 and TRBJ2-1, with TRBD2 as a possible D gene (6 bases). Germline values: CDR1 DFQATT, CDR2 SNEGSKA (reference sequence). The V and J ends lost 3 bases and 12 bases respectively, with 15 bases between them. This CDR3 comprises 12 residues. The CDR3 DNA reads TGCAGTGCTAGGCTTGTGGAGGGGTTGCAGTTCTTC. This codes for CSARLVEGLQFF.

This clonotype has more than one count but fewer than ten. This chain connects TRBV20-1 to TRBJ1-2, with 8 bases lining up with TRBD1. V was pared by 6 bases and J by 4 bases, with 7 bases of the junction left unmatched. The CDR3 is made up of 13 amino acids. Germline V gene data show CDR1 as DFQATT and CDR2 as SNEGSKA (reference sequence). The DNA for the CDR3 is TGCAGTGCCCGGACAGGGCAGGGCTATGGCTACACCTTC. Amino acid sequence: CSARTGQGYGYTF.

This clonotype was observed a few times. The chain links TRBV11-1 to TRBJ1-1; the D gene is possibly TRBD1 (6 bases). The V gene's germline CDR1 is SGHAT and CDR2 FQDESV (reference sequence). Trimming removed 6 bases from V and 5 bases from J, with 13 bases in between. The CDR3 has 13 amino acids. The CDR3 bases are TGTGCCAGCAGTGGAACCCAGGGGACTGAAGCTTTCTTT. As protein: CASSGTQGTEAFF.

The chain is built from TRBV9 and TRBJ2-2, with 7 bases aligning to TRBD2. Germline values: CDR1 SGDLS, CDR2 YYNGEE. The CDR3 has 16 residues. V was pared by 0 bases and J by 0 bases, with 2 bases of the junction left unmatched. CDR3 DNA: TGTGCCAGCAGCGTAGGCGGGAGCCCGAACACCGGGGAGCTGTTTTTT. As protein: CASSVGGSPNTGELFF.

The V and J genes are TRBV29-1 and TRBJ1-2, with D perhaps matching TRBD1 (5 bases). This CDR3 spans 11 amino acids. Germline CDR1 is SQVTM and CDR2 is ANQGSEA. Trimming stripped 8 bases from V and 2 bases from J, with 9 bases between. Here the CDR3 reads CSCRQNYGYTF. The CDR3 region has the DNA TGCAGCTGCAGACAGAACTATGGCTACACCTTC.

This clonotype was picked up a small number of times. CDR3 nucleotides: TGTGGGGCCAGCAGGGGTGACTTGAACAATGAGCAGTTCTTC. This codes for CGASRGDLNNEQFF. The chain recombines TRBV6-1 with TRBJ2-1, with D possibly TRBD1 on 6 matching bases. The germline CDR1 and CDR2 sequences are MNHNS and SASEGT. The CDR3 runs to 14 residues.

As for this clonotype: A much larger clonotype is one base distant, so this may be a read error. The V call is TRBV29-1, the J call TRBJ2-5; D uncertain. This CDR3 is 12 amino acids long. The germline gives CDR1 SQVTM, CDR2 ANQGSEA. CDR3 nucleotide sequence: TGCAACGTTGAGTCAGGTGCTGAGACCCAGTACTTC. This translates into CNVESGAETQYF. The full variable domain, its missing parts supplied by reference TRBV29-1 and TRBJ2-5, is SAVISQKPSRDICQRGTSLTIQCQVDSQVTMMFWYRQQPGQSLTLIATANQGSEATYESGFVIDKFPISRPNLTFSTLTVSNMSPEDSSIYLCNVESGAETQYFGPGTRLLVL.

V and J are TRBV27 and TRBJ1-1, with 10 bases matching TRBD1. With V trimmed by 6 bases and J by 8 bases, 0 bases remained unmatched. CDR3 length: 11 residues. Germline V gives CDR1 MNHEY, CDR2 SMNVEV (reference sequence). The CDR3 is CASRGQGEAFF. The CDR3 DNA sequence: TGTGCCAGCAGGGGACAGGGGGAAGCTTTCTTT.

The CDR3 DNA is TGCAGTGCTAGAGATTCCAGCGGGACTGGCTACGAGCAGTACTTC. Protein sequence: CSARDSSGTGYEQYF. This chain uses TRBV20-1 with TRBJ2-7; TRBD2 matches 7 bases. The CDR3 loop spans 15 amino acids. Germline trimming cut 0 bases from V and 3 bases from J; bases unmatched to any gene: 8. CDR1 DFQATT and CDR2 SNEGSKA come from the germline V gene (reference sequence).

This sequence joins TRBV5-1 and TRBJ2-7, with 7 bases that match TRBD2. V gave up 1 base and J gave up 0 bases; unmatched junction bases: 4. The CDR3 runs 15 residues. CDR1 and CDR2 from the germline V gene are SGHRS and YFSETQ. Written as DNA, the CDR3 is TGCGCCAGCAGCTTGAATGGCGGGAGCTCCTACGAGCAGTACTTC. It encodes CASSLNGGSSYEQYF.

The chain uses TRBV27 and TRBJ2-7; 8 positions agree with TRBD1. Germline loops: CDR1 MNHEY, CDR2 SMNVEV (reference sequence). With V trimmed by 3 bases and J by 0 bases, 7 bases remained unmatched. The CDR3 runs to 16 residues. The CDR3 DNA reads as TGTGCCAGCAGTTTCTCCCGACAGGGGAGCTCCTACGAGCAGTACTTC. Protein sequence: CASSFSRQGSSYEQYF.

The chain is built from TRBV2 and TRBJ1-2; 7 positions match TRBD1. CDR1 and CDR2 (germline): SNHLY, FYNNEI. V was pared by 8 bases and J by 7 bases, with 10 bases of the junction left unmatched. The CDR3 length is 13 residues. CDR3 nucleotides: TGTGCCAGCTCCTTGGTGACAGGGAGTGGCTACACCTTC. This translates into CASSLVTGSGYTF.

This clonotype was picked up one time. One end of the junction is discordant with germline, which a read error may explain. V usage is TRBV3-1 and J usage is TRBJ2-4; D remains unclear. The J call is uncertain, as TRBJ2-7 better fits the DNA end. CDR3 length equals 11 residues. The germline V gene encodes CDR1 LGHDT and CDR2 YNNKEL (reference sequence). This CDR3 is CACSQEAEQYF. The CDR3 DNA reads as TGTGCCTGCAGCCAAGAAGCCGAGCAGTACTTC.

The V call is TRBV5-1, the J call TRBJ2-1, with 15 positions matching TRBD2. V lost 4 bases to trimming and J lost 6 bases; unmatched junction nucleotides: 5. CDR1 is SGHRS and CDR2 is YFSETQ in the germline V gene. The CDR3 extends over 16 amino acids. The CDR3 coding sequence is TGCGCCAGCAGCAGGGGGACTAGCGGGAGGTCCAATGAGCAGTTCTTC. Amino acid sequence: CASSRGTSGRSNEQFF.

The chain has TRBV12-3 or TRBV12-4 and TRBJ1-2; D unresolved. The germline V and J ends were trimmed by 6 bases and 0 bases, with 11 bases remaining between them. The CDR3 runs to 14 residues. CDR3 sequence reads: CASSQGRANYGYTF. CDR3 bases: TGTGCCAGCAGCCAAGGGAGGGCTAACTATGGCTACACCTTC.